A single sample is the source of the 26 T cell receptor beta chains below, sequenced in a study of T cells in Graves' hyperthyroidism and ophthalmopathy. The TCR beta CDR3 regions underwent amplification using RNA transcripts as the source. When the TCR CDR3 underwent first-round RT-PCR, the HTBI primer set was used. TCRdb reprocessed the multiplex PCR reads via MiXCR and lists one record per CDR3 protein. Among hundreds of thousands of distinct CDR3 sequences, about 15% were seen once, and the ten largest hold around 4.5%. Sequenced material: blood. The origin of the receptors is a woman aged 40 to 50 with Graves' ophthalmopathy.

This clonotype appeared many times. This chain joins TRBV5-5 and TRBJ2-7, with a weak D call TRBD1 (6 bases). Trimming cost V 2 bases and J 2 bases, with 14 bases left between them. Germline-derived CDR1 and CDR2 are SGHKS and YYEKEE (reference sequence). The CDR3 runs to 15 residues. The DNA of the CDR3 is TGTGCCAGCAGCTTTGGGCGGACAGTAACCTACGAGCAGTACTTC. The encoded protein is CASSFGRTVTYEQYF.

The rearrangement links TRBV18 to TRBJ2-7, with 8 positions matching TRBD2. The CDR3 is made up of 16 amino acids. Trimming removed 0 bases from V and 2 bases from J; junction bases left unmatched: 6. Germline V lookup: CDR1 KGHSH, CDR2 LQKENI. CDR3 in DNA: TGTGCCAGCTCACCACCGGAGCGGGAGACCCCCTACGAGCAGTACTTC. This codes for CASSPPERETPYEQYF.

The sample holds many counts of this clonotype. The chain links TRBV29-1 to TRBJ2-7; D is unclear. The V and J ends lost 4 bases and 3 bases respectively, with 13 bases between them. This CDR3 spans 13 amino acids. CDR1 and CDR2 from the germline V gene are SQVTM and ANQGSEA. CDR3 coding DNA: TGCAGCGTTGTTCCAAGGACCGGCTACGAGCAGTACTTC. Its translation: CSVVPRTGYEQYF.

Worth noting for this clonotype: The junction shows a germline mismatch at one end, possibly a read error. This sequence joins TRBV12-3 or TRBV12-4 and TRBJ2-7; the D is unclear. The CDR3 runs 13 residues. DNA of the CDR3: TGTGCCAGCAGCTTAGAAGCTGATGGGGAGCAGTACTTC. Translation: CASSLEADGEQYF.

This clonotype was found many times. The V gene is TRBV2, the J gene TRBJ2-7, with D unresolved. Trimming left V 1 base short and J 3 bases short, with 7 bases between. The CDR3 contains 13 residues. Germline CDR1 reads SNHLY; CDR2 reads FYNNEI. DNA of the CDR3: TGTGCCAGCAGTGAAGGATCTGGCTACGAGCAGTACTTC. Protein sequence: CASSEGSGYEQYF.

This clonotype was observed a handful of times. This chain uses TRBV5-1 with TRBJ2-7; no clear D gene. Germline values: CDR1 SGHRS, CDR2 YFSETQ. With 4 bases removed from V and 2 bases from J, the gap between germline ends came to 13 bases. The CDR3 extends over 14 amino acids. CDR3 region: CASSVDPVPYEQYF. Written as DNA, the CDR3 is TGCGCCAGCAGCGTGGACCCCGTGCCCTACGAGCAGTACTTC.

This clonotype appeared many times. The V and J genes are TRBV6-1 and TRBJ2-7; possibly TRBD1 for D (5 bases). The CDR3 has 14 amino acids. Trimming left V 8 bases short and J 1 base short, with 15 bases between. Germline values: CDR1 MNHNS, CDR2 SASEGT. The CDR3 bases are TGTGCCAGCTCCCATGACAGTGTTTCCTACGAGCAGTACTTC. As protein: CASSHDSVSYEQYF.

This clonotype was counted many times. The rearrangement links TRBV28 to TRBJ2-2; 7 bases map to TRBD1. The CDR3 has 14 residues. Germline CDR1 MDHEN, CDR2 SYDVKM. V shed 6 bases, J shed 0 bases, and the junction held 1 base outside the gene matches. CDR3: CASRGQTNTGELFF. CDR3 nucleotides: TGTGCCAGCAGGGGACAGACGAACACCGGGGAGCTGTTTTTT.

This clonotype was found a few times. The CDR3 bases are TGTGCCAGCAGCCCCGGCGCCGCCGCGTACGAGCAGTACTTC. Translated: CASSPGAAAYEQYF. The J gene is TRBJ2-7, the V gene TRBV9; D remains ambiguous. This CDR3 comprises 14 residues. V was shortened by 4 bases and J by 4 bases, with 15 bases between the two germline ends. In germline, CDR1 is SGDLS, CDR2 YYNGEE.

Ten or more counts support this clonotype. In DNA, the CDR3 is TGTGCCAGCAGCTTACGCCAGCTAAATTCACCCCTCCACTTT. This translates into CASSLRQLNSPLHF. The V and J genes are TRBV7-6 and TRBJ1-6; D is unresolved. Germline assignment: CDR1 SGHVS and CDR2 FNYEAQ. The CDR3 spans 14 residues. V was cut by 2 bases and J by 7 bases, with 9 bases left in between.

This clonotype showed up many times. The chain couples TRBV12-3 or TRBV12-4 to TRBJ2-2, with 8 positions matching TRBD2. With 6 bases clipped from V and 4 bases from J, the junction kept 4 bases outside the gene matches. The CDR3 runs 14 residues. Here the CDR3 DNA reads TGTGCCAGCAGGCTAGCGGGCCTCACCGGGGAGCTGTTTTTT. Residues: CASRLAGLTGELFF.

This clonotype was seen many times. V and J are TRBV4-2 and TRBJ2-5; D tentatively fits TRBD1 or TRBD2 (5 bases each). Between the trimmed V and J ends, which lost 4 bases and 1 base, there was a span of 16 bases. The CDR3 spans 16 residues. CDR1 LGHNA and CDR2 YNFKEQ come from the germline V gene. The CDR3 DNA reads as TGTGCCAGCAGCCCAGCGAGGGGCAGCATCCAAGAGACCCAGTACTTC. Protein: CASSPARGSIQETQYF.

J is TRBJ2-5 and V is TRBV6-1; 9 bases agree with TRBD1. V trimming: 8 bases; J trimming: 0 bases; junction bases outside the gene matches: 1. The CDR3 runs 13 residues. Germline-derived CDR1 and CDR2 are MNHNS and SASEGT. The CDR3 coding sequence is TGTGCCAGCGGACAGGGGCACCAAGAGACCCAGTACTTC. Its protein product is CASGQGHQETQYF.

The V gene is TRBV28, the J gene TRBJ2-7; D gene uncertain. V dropped 0 bases and J dropped 1 base, with 7 bases sitting between them. CDR1 and CDR2 (germline): MDHEN, SYDVKM. There are 14 residues in the CDR3. CDR3 residues: CASSLWGFSYEQYF. The CDR3, as DNA: TGTGCCAGCAGTTTATGGGGATTTTCCTACGAGCAGTACTTC.

This clonotype was counted ten times or more. J is TRBJ2-7 and V is TRBV6-1, with TRBD2 matching 9 bases. The V segment lost 3 bases and the J segment 6 bases; nucleotides outside the gene matches: 6. Germline CDR1 and CDR2: MNHNS and SASEGT. The CDR3 is 14 amino acids. CDR3 loop: CASSERGLASEQYF. CDR3 DNA: TGTGCCAGCAGTGAGCGGGGACTAGCAAGCGAGCAGTACTTC.

The V gene is TRBV28, the J gene TRBJ2-7, with D uncertain. The germline V gene has CDR1 MDHEN and CDR2 SYDVKM. The V end was cut by 2 bases, the J end by 4 bases, with 12 bases between. This CDR3 is built from 14 residues. The CDR3 DNA reads TGTGCCAGCAGTTTAGAATCCCAGATATACGAGCAGTACTTC. Amino acid sequence: CASSLESQIYEQYF.

This clonotype was seen ten or more times. The chain combines TRBV24-1 with TRBJ2-2; 10 bases are a match to TRBD1. CDR1 and CDR2 (germline): KGHDR, SFDVKD. V trimming: 4 bases; J trimming: 6 bases; junction bases outside the gene matches: 4. The CDR3 spans 15 residues. Here the CDR3 reads CATSEPTGGAGELFF. The CDR3 DNA is TGTGCCACCAGTGAGCCGACAGGGGGCGCCGGGGAGCTGTTTTTT.

The chain uses TRBV20-1 and TRBJ2-7, with 10 bases aligning to TRBD1. Germline V gene data show CDR1 as DFQATT and CDR2 as SNEGSKA (reference sequence). The junction had 3 bases not matched to a gene; V was cut back by 2 bases and J by 5 bases. CDR3 length: 13 amino acids. CDR3 sequence reads: CSARQTGGNEQYF. The CDR3 DNA reads TGCAGTGCTAGACAGACAGGGGGCAACGAGCAGTACTTC.

This clonotype occurred many times. The chain links TRBV28 to TRBJ2-4; 7 bases match TRBD2. Germline trimming cut 3 bases from V and 5 bases from J; bases unmatched to any gene: 1. CDR1 is MDHEN, CDR2 SYDVKM, per germline. The CDR3 covers 13 residues. The CDR3 DNA reads TGTGCCAGCAGTTTTGGGAGGGAAAACATTCAGTACTTC. It specifies CASSFGRENIQYF.

J is TRBJ2-7 and V is TRBV15; D unresolved. The CDR3 spans 16 residues. Trimming took off 0 bases at V and 0 bases at J, with 12 bases between the two ends. Germline V gene sequence: CDR1 LNHNV, CDR2 YYDKDF (reference sequence). The CDR3 here is CATSREGRPSSYEQYF. In DNA form, the CDR3 reads TGTGCCACCAGCAGAGAGGGTCGGCCTTCCTCCTACGAGCAGTACTTC.

The DNA for the CDR3 is TGTGCCAGCTCACTGGCAGGGGGCGAAAGCCATGGCTACACCTTC. Translating it yields CASSLAGGESHGYTF. This chain links TRBV18 with TRBJ1-2; the match to TRBD1 covers 8 bases. CDR1 and CDR2 from the germline V gene are KGHSH and LQKENI. The trim removed 4 bases at V and 6 bases at J, leaving 10 bases unmatched. CDR3 length: 15 amino acids.

This clonotype was counted ten times or more. The V and J genes are TRBV7-2 and TRBJ2-7; D might be TRBD2 (5 bases). V gave up 5 bases and J gave up 6 bases, with 17 bases separating them. Per the germline V gene, CDR1 is SGHTA and CDR2 is FQGNSA. The CDR3 has 14 residues. CDR3 DNA: TGTGCCAGCAGCCTGGGGAGAGGGATGTTCGAGCAGTACTTC. It yields the protein CASSLGRGMFEQYF. The whole variable domain, filled in from reference TRBV7-2 and TRBJ2-7, reads GAGVSQSPSNKVTEKGKDVELRCDPISGHTALYWYRQSLGQGLEFLIYFQGNSAPDKSGLPSDRFSAERTGGSVSTLTIQRTQQEDSAVYLCASSLGRGMFEQYFGPGTRLTVT.

This sequence joins TRBV12-5 and TRBJ2-5; 14 bases fit TRBD2. Per the germline V gene, CDR1 is LGHNT and CDR2 is FRNRAP. This CDR3 comprises 18 residues. V shed 2 bases and J 1 base; nucleotides not matched to a gene: 6. CDR3 coding DNA: TGTGCTAGTGGTTTGCCGGGACTAGCGGGGGAGTGCCAAGAGACCCAGTACTTC. As protein: CASGLPGLAGECQETQYF. Full variable domain (outside the CDR3, taken from reference TRBV12-5 and TRBJ2-5): DARVTQTPRHKVTEMGQEVTMRCQPILGHNTVFWYRQTMMQGLELLAYFRNRAPLDDSGMPKDRFSAEMPDATLATLKIQPSEPRDSAVYFCASGLPGLAGECQETQYFGPGTRLLVL.

This clonotype was counted ten times or more. The chain joins TRBV6-1 to TRBJ2-5, with TRBD1 matching over 7 bases. The V segment lost 3 bases and the J segment 5 bases; nucleotides outside the gene matches: 9. Germline assignment: CDR1 MNHNS and CDR2 SASEGT. This CDR3 has 15 amino acids. The CDR3 nucleotides read TGTGCCAGCAGTGACGCGACAGGGTTCGAGGAGACCCAGTACTTC. Translation gives CASSDATGFEETQYF.

In its sample, this clonotype was seen many times. The rearrangement joins TRBV28 to TRBJ1-1; D unresolved. This CDR3 comprises 12 residues. Deletions cut 7 bases from V and 6 bases from J, with 12 bases between. Germline CDR1 MDHEN, CDR2 SYDVKM. CDR3 in amino acids: CASTPGVSEAFF. CDR3 DNA: TGTGCCAGCACCCCCGGGGTTTCTGAAGCTTTCTTT.

The genes are TRBV18 and TRBJ2-7; TRBD2 matches 11 bases. CDR1 is KGHSH, CDR2 LQKENI, per germline. Germline trimming cut 2 bases from V and 2 bases from J; bases unmatched to any gene: 2. The CDR3 length is 15 residues. The CDR3 sequence: CASSPKTSGAYEQYF. For the CDR3, the DNA is TGTGCCAGCTCACCAAAGACTAGCGGGGCCTACGAGCAGTACTTC.